This T cell receptor (beta chain) was identified during a study of beta chain features in type 1 diabetes listed by TCRdb under 2018. Background on the whole study: Mean age, gender distribution, total cell number and subset yield were not different between patients and healthy donors. The study compared the TCRB repertoires of sorted circulating CD4+ T cell subsets in recently diagnosed type 1 diabetes patients with those in matched healthy donors. A total of about 100,000,000 sorted cells were examined across all samples, and RNA yield correlated strongly with the number of cells per subset. Naive and central memory subsets were obtained from all 30 or so donors, but regulatory and stem cell-like memory subsets were isolated from only 8 patients and roughly 8 healthy donors.

A single peripheral blood draw of about 116 mL on average was collected from each donor into heparinised tubes. A BD FACSAria II was used to sort naive, central memory, regulatory and stem cell-like memory CD4+ T cells with a panel that included CD45RO, CCR7, CD25, CD127, CD95 and CD27. A purity above 95% was achieved for all sorted populations. PBMCs were isolated right away by Lymphoprep density gradient centrifugation and were stained directly, without culture. Samples were stained and sorted in pairs, with one healthy donor and one patient per experiment, so that batch effects were minimized. The entire amount of isolated RNA was reverse transcribed using the High Capacity cDNA Reverse Transcription Kit, so the sequenced TCRB transcripts were expressed ones. Naive, central memory and regulatory T cell samples underwent deep immunoSEQ sequencing, averaging around 3.9 million total reads per sample. Sorted cells were lysed in RLT buffer and RNA was extracted with DNase-treated RNeasy Micro or Mini kits, depending on cell number. To prevent cross-contamination, each cell subset was processed individually, whereas patient and healthy donor samples were processed jointly. Using the immunoSEQ multiplex PCR, TCRB sequences were amplified from cDNA into 87-bp fragments spanning the CDR3 region. Sequencing of the amplicons was done on the Illumina HiSeq platform. The published analysis was carried out like this. PCR bias was corrected computationally using synthetic template baselines, and reads within Hamming distance 2 were collapsed, with unmergeable singletons discarded. Reads were aligned against IMGT so that V, D and J genes, CDR3 length and insertions or deletions at six rearrangement sites could be assigned. Within each subset, clonotype counts were normalized to sorted cell number, after which true diversity and Gini coefficients were computed with the tcR R package. The overlap coefficient, calculated on TCRB nucleotide sequences, was used to quantify repertoire sharing. The immuneACCESS repertoire file appears here via TCRdb, limited to in-frame rearrangements. These files lack a portion of the clones; in checked studies, under half of the deficit traces to unresolved V genes, and the cause of the others is not known. Clone size and the V and J calls come from that table; the DNA yielded D and trimming. The table for this sample lists 130,000 to 150,000 clones; around an eighth of them were counted only once. In total, the top ten clones hold roughly 1.4% of the sample.

Note on this clone: Its cognate antigen has yet to be identified. Base qualities are not recorded, but no much larger clone differs from it by a single base.

CDR1 and CDR2, looked up from the germline V gene, are MGHDK and SYGVNS. From the cysteine up to the phenylalanine, the CDR3 has a length of 13 residues. CDR3 DNA is the only sequence kept; it has 39 bases, read in frame from the first base. Deletion took 3 bases off V and 4 bases off J, with a span of 9 bases between the germline ends. General study outcomes and caveats: Because cDNA was sequenced instead of genomic DNA, activated cells with high expression could be over-represented, although the groups did not differ in activation or CD3 levels. At VDJ recombination sites, patients with type 1 diabetes made fewer insertions and deleted more nucleotides, a pattern implying thymic rearrangement abnormalities. Naive, central memory and regulatory TCRB repertoires appeared to be more alike among patients than among healthy donors. PCR might favor shorter templates, but patient and control samples were amplified and corrected together, so any skew would affect both groups equally. HLA sub-analyses involved small numbers of individuals, so any influence of HLA type on TCRB rearrangement remained unresolved. In all four CD4+ subsets, TCRB CDR3 length was moderately but significantly shorter in type 1 diabetes patients.

This receptor was obtained from a man between 18 and 35 years old with type 1 diabetes. The receptor chain draws on TRBV25-1 and TRBJ1-2; the D segment cannot be called with confidence. The sequencing sample was made of central memory CD4+ T cells from blood. In nucleotides, the sequence is TGTGCCAGCAGTGATGGGGATTTCTATGGCTACACCTTC. This gives the protein CASSDGDFYGYTF.